This paragraph covers one TCR beta chain sequence. Its specificity is unknown. The assay was immunoSEQ multiplex PCR, and TCRdb's table has in-frame clones only and misses some. The table records roughly 260,000 clones, around 91% of them present only once. After removal of 3 bases from V and 1 base from J, the junction contained 4 bases not matched to a gene. The CDR3 spans 14 residues. The germline gives CDR1 SGDLS, CDR2 YYNGEE. This sample is drawn from a study of cytomegalovirus exposure and HLA in healthy donors. Overall study results and limits: It was reported that the classifier diagnosed cytomegalovirus status with high specificity and sensitivity in both the original and validation cohorts.

The TCR comes from a woman aged 18-29 years in good health and CMV-seronegative. The chain is built from TRBV9 and TRBJ2-7; 7 nucleotides match TRBD1. Sequenced: PBMCs. The CDR3: CASSATGTSYEQYF. DNA for the CDR3: TGTGCCAGCAGCGCGACAGGGACGTCCTACGAGCAGTACTTC.